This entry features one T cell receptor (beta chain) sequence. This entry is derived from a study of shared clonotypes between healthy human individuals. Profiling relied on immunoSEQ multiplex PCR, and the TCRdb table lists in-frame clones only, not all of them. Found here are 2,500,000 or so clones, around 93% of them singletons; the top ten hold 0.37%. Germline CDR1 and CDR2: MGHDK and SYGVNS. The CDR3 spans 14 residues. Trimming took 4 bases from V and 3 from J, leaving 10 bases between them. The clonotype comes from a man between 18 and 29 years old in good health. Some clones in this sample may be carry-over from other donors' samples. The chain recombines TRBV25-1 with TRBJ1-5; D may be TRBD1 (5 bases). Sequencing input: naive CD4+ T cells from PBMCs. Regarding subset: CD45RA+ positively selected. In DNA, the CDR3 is TGTGCCAGCAGTGGGGGGAGGCTCAATCAGCCCCAGCATTTT. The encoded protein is CASSGGRLNQPQHF.